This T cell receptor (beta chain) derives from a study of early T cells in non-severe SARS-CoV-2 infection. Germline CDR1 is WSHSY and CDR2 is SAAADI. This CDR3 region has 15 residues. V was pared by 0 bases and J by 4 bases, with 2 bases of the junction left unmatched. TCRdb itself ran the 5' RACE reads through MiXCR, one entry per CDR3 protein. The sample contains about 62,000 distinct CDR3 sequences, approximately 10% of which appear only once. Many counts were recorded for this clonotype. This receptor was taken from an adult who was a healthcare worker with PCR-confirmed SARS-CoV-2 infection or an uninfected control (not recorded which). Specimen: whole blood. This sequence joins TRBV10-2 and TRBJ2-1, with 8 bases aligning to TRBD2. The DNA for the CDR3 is TGCGCCAGCAGTGAGTCCTTAGCGGGGTACAATGAGCAGTTCTTC. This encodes CASSESLAGYNEQFF.